This is a list of T cell receptor beta chains from one sample in a study of T cell responses to AZD1222 COVID-19 vaccine. Measured with immunoSEQ multiplex PCR; TCRdb has only the in-frame clones, and not every one. Among about 130,000 clones listed, over 75% were seen once. The sequencing used peripheral blood, collected on day 0 of AZD1222 vaccination. The receptors shown here come from an adult in good health. Both conserved end residues are part of each CDR3. A D gene is named only where the DNA matches it firmly. Part of the rows lack a size; the others show once, few, many or a class for expanded clones.

TRBJ2-1,TRBV28,NA,TRBD2,CASSFSGGPTNEQFF,TGTGCCAGCAGTTTTAGCGGGGGCCCTACCAATGAGCAGTTCTTC
TRBJ2-7,TRBV6-1,NA,NA,CASSEFPYEQYF,TGTGCCAGCAGTGAATTTCCTTACGAGCAGTACTTC
TRBJ1-2,TRBV28,NA,TRBD1,CASRTGTGTYGYTF,TGTGCCAGCAGAACCGGGACAGGGACCTATGGCTACACCTTC
TRBJ2-7,TRBV7-9,NA,NA,CASSLIVGKFYEQYF,TGTGCCAGCAGCTTAATCGTAGGGAAATTCTACGAGCAGTACTTC
TRBJ1-2,TRBV5-1,NA,NA,CASSWRLGEAPDGYTF,TGCGCCAGCAGCTGGAGACTGGGAGAAGCGCCTGACGGCTACACCTTC
TRBJ2-1,TRBV27,once,NA,CASSLGVIAYNEQFF,TGTGCCAGCAGTTTAGGAGTAATAGCCTACAATGAGCAGTTCTTC
TRBJ1-2,TRBV19,NA,NA,CASSITGRQNYGYTF,TGTGCCAGTAGTATTACGGGACGCCAGAACTATGGCTACACCTTC
TRBJ1-6,TRBV28,NA,NA,CASSLPTSPLHF,TGTGCCAGCAGTTTGCCAACTTCACCCCTCCACTTT
TRBJ1-3,TRBV3-1/TRBV3-2,once,NA,CASSQDGSSGNTIYF,TGTGCCAGCAGCCAAGACGGCAGCTCTGGAAACACCATATATTTT
TRBJ1-1,TRBV4-1,NA,NA,CASSQVWQGITEAFF,TGCGCCAGCAGCCAAGTATGGCAGGGGATAACTGAAGCTTTCTTT
TRBJ2-2,TRBV28,NA,NA,CASNSRGSGLINTGELFF,TGTGCCAGCAACTCACGGGGGAGCGGGCTTATAAACACCGGGGAGCTGTTTTTT
TRBJ1-2,TRBV11-2,NA,NA,CASSLELGYGYTF,TGTGCCAGCAGCTTAGAGTTGGGCTATGGCTACACCTTC
TRBJ2-1,TRBV24-1,NA,NA,CATSDLPRTSYNEQFF,TGTGCCACCAGTGATCTCCCTAGAACCTCCTACAATGAGCAGTTCTTC